This T cell receptor beta chain was identified during a study of cytomegalovirus exposure and HLA in healthy donors. A word on this clone: Its specificity is unknown.

Overall study findings and caveats: What TCR beta sequences reportedly achieved was accurate prediction of HLA-A and HLA-B alleles in most subjects.

PCR amplification relied on 60 Vbeta primers (plus 13 Jbeta primers). The data were produced by immunoSEQ multiplex PCR, yet TCRdb's version contains in-frame clones alone and is incomplete. The data hold 100,000 to 150,000 clones, with about 74% observed a single time. The clonotype originates from a male donor in good health and CMV-seronegative. The specimen was PBMCs.

As DNA, the CDR3 is TGTGCCTGGCTAGGGACAGTTTGCAATCAGCCCCAGCATTTT. This sequence encodes CAWLGTVCNQPQHF. The J gene is TRBJ1-5, the V gene TRBV30; 7 nucleotides agree with TRBD1. Germline CDR1 is GTSNPN and CDR2 is SVGIG (reference sequence). The CDR3 totals 14 residues. Trimming at V came to 5 bases and at J to 2 bases, leaving 6 bases not matched to a gene.